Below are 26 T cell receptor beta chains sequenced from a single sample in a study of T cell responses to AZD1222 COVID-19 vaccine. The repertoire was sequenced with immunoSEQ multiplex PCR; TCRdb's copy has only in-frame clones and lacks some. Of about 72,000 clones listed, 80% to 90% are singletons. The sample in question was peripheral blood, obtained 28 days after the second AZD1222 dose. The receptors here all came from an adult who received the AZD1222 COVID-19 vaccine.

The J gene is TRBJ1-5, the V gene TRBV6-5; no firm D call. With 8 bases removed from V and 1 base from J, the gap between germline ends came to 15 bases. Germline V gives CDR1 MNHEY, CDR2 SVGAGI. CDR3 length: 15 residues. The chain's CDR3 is CASRLGIVSNQPQHF. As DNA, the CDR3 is TGTGCCAGCCGCTTGGGGATAGTAAGCAATCAGCCCCAGCATTTT.

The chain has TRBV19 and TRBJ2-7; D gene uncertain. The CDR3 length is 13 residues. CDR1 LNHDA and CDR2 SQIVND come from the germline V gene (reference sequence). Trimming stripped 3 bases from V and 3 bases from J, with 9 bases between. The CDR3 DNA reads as TGTGCCAGTAGTATGGGCGTCGACTACGAGCAGTACTTC. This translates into CASSMGVDYEQYF.

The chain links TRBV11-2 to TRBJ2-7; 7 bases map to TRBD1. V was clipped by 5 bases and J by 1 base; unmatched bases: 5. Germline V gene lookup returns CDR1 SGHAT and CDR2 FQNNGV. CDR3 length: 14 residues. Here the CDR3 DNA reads TGTGCCAGCAGCCAGACAGGGATATCCTACGAGCAGTACTTC. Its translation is CASSQTGISYEQYF.

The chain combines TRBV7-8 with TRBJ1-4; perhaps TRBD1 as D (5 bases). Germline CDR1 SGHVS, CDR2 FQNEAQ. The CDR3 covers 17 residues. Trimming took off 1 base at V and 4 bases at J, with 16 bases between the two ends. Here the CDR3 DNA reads TGTGCCAGCAGCTTAGTGGGCCAGGGTGCGGTTAATGAAAAACTGTTTTTT. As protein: CASSLVGQGAVNEKLFF.

This chain's CDR3 is CASSLGTDTEAFF. Here the CDR3 DNA reads TGTGCCAGCAGCTTGGGAACGGACACTGAAGCTTTCTTT. The V call is TRBV5-8, the J call TRBJ1-1; unclear D gene. Germline CDR1 SGHTS, CDR2 YDEGEE. The V end lost 0 bases, the J end lost 3 bases, and 6 bases lay between the germline ends. The CDR3 contains 13 residues.

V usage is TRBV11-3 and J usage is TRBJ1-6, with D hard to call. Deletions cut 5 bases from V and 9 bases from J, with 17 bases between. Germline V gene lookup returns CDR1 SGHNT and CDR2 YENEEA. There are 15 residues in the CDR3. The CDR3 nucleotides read TGTGCCAGCAGCGTCGAGACGGGCCCGGGTTCACCCCTCCACTTT. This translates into CASSVETGPGSPLHF.

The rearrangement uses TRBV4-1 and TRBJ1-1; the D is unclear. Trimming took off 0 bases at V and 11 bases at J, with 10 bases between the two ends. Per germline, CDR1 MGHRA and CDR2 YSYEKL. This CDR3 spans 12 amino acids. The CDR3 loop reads CASSQENSMAFF. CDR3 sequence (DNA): TGCGCCAGCAGCCAAGAGAACAGTATGGCTTTCTTT.

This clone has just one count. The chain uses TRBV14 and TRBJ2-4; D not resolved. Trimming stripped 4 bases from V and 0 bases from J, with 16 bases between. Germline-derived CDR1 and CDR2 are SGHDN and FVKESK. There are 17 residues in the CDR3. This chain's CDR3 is CASSPSPRELAKNIQYF. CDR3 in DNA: TGTGCCAGCAGCCCAAGTCCCCGTGAACTAGCCAAAAACATTCAGTACTTC.

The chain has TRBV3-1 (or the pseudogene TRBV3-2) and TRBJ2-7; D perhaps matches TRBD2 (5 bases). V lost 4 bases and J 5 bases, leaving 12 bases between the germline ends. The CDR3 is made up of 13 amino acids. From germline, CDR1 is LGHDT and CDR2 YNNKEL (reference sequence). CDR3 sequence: CASSLLDYDEQYF. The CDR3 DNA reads TGTGCCAGCAGCCTTCTCGACTATGACGAGCAGTACTTC.

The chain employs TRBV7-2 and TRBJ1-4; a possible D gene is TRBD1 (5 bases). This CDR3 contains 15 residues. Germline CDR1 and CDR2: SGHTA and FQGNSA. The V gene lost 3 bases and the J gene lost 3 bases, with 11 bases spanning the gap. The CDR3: CASSLVGTSNEKLFF. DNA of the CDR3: TGTGCCAGCAGCTTGGTGGGGACGTCTAATGAAAAACTGTTTTTT.

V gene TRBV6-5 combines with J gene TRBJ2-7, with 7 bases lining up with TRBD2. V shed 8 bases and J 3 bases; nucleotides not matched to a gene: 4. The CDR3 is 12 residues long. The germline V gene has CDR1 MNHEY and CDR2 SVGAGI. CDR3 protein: CASGRADYEQYF. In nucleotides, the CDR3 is TGTGCCAGCGGGAGGGCCGACTACGAGCAGTACTTC.

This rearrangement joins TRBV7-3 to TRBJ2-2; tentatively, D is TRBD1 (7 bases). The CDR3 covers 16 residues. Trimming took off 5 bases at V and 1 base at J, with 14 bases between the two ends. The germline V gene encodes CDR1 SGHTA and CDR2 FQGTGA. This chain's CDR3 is CASSPQQGGNTGELFF. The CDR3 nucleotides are TGTGCCAGCAGCCCCCAGCAGGGGGGGAACACCGGGGAGCTGTTTTTT.

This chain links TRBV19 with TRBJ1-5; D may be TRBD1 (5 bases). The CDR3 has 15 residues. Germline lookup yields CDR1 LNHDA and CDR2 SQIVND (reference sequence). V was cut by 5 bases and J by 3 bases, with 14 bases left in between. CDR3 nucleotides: TGTGCCAGTAGTCGGGCAGGGCTATTCAATCAGCCCCAGCATTTT. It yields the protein CASSRAGLFNQPQHF.

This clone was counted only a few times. This CDR3 is CASSRREGSYNSPLHF. The CDR3 nucleotides read TGTGCCAGCAGTCGACGAGAGGGAAGCTATAATTCACCCCTCCACTTT. The chain recombines TRBV27 with TRBJ1-6; D not resolved. Germline CDR1 MNHEY, CDR2 SMNVEV (reference sequence). CDR3 length: 16 amino acids. Trimming removed 5 bases from V and 3 bases from J, with 14 bases in between.

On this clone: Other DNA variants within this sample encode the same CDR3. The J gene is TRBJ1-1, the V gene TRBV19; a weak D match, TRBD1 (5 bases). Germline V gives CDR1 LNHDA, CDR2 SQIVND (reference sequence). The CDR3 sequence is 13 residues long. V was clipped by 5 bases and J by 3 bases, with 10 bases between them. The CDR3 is CASSEGKDTEAFF. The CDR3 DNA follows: TGTGCCAGTAGTGAGGGGAAGGACACTGAAGCTTTCTTT.

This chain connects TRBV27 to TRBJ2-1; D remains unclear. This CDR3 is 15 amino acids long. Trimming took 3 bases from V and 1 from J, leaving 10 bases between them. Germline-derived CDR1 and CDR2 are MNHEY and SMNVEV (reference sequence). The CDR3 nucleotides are TGTGCCAGCAGTTTCAGTCTAGGATCCTACAATGAGCAGTTCTTC. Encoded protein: CASSFSLGSYNEQFF.

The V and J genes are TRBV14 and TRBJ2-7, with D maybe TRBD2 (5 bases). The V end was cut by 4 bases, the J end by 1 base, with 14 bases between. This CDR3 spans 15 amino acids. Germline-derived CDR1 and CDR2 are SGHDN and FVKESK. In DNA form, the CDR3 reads TGTGCCAGCAGCCCCTGGGGAGCCGGGTCCTACGAGCAGTACTTC. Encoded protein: CASSPWGAGSYEQYF.

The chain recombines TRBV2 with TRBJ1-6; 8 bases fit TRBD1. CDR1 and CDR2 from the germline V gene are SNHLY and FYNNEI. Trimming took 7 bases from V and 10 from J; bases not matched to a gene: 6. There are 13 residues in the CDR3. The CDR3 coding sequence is TGTGCCAGCAAGTCCCAGGGGGCCTCACCCCTCCACTTT. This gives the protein CASKSQGASPLHF.

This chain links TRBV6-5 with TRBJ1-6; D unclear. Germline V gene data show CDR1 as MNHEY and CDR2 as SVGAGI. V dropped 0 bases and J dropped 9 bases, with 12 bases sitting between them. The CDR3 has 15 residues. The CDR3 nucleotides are TGTGCCAGCAGTTACTCGACTCCCGAAAGTTCACCCCTCCACTTT. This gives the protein CASSYSTPESSPLHF.

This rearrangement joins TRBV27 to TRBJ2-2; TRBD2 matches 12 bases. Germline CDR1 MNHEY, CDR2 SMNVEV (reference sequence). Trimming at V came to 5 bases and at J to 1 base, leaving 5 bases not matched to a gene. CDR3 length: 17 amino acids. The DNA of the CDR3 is TGTGCCAGCAGTCCGGGGACTAGCGGGTGGAACACCGGGGAGCTGTTTTTT. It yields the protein CASSPGTSGWNTGELFF.

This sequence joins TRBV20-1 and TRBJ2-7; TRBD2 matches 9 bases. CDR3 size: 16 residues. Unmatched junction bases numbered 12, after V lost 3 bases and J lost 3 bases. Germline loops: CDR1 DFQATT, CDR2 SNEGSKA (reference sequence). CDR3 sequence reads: CSASGLAGRDGYEQYF. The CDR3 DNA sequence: TGCAGTGCTAGTGGGCTAGCGGGGCGAGACGGCTACGAGCAGTACTTC.

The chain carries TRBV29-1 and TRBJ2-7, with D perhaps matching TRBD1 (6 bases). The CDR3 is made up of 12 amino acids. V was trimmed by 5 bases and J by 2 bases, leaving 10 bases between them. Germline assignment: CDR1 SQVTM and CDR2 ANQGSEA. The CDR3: CSVTDRTYEQYF. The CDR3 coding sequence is TGCAGCGTTACGGACAGAACCTACGAGCAGTACTTC.

The CDR3 nucleotides are TGTGCCAGCAGCTTCAGGGGGCCTGTCACCGGGGAGCTGTTTTTT. Encoded protein: CASSFRGPVTGELFF. The chain recombines TRBV7-2 with TRBJ2-2; TRBD1 aligns across 8 bases. Looked up from germline, CDR1 is SGHTA and CDR2 is FQGNSA. The CDR3 has 15 residues. V dropped 3 bases and J dropped 4; count of bases not matched to a gene: 4.

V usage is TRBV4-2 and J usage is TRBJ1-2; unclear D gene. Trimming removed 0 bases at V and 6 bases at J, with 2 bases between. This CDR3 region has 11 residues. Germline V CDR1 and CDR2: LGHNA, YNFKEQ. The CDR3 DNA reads TGTGCCAGCAGCCAAGATGATGGCTACACCTTC. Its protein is CASSQDDGYTF.

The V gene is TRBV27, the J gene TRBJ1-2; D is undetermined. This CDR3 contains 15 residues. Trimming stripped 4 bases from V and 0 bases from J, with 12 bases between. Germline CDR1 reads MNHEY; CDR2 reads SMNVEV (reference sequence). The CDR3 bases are TGTGCCAGCAGTTCCCCCGGAACGGCTAACTATGGCTACACCTTC. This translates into CASSSPGTANYGYTF.

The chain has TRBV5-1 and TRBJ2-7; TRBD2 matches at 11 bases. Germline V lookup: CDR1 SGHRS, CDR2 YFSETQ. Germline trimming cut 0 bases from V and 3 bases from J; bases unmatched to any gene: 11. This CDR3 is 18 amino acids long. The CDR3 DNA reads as TGCGCCAGCAGCTTGGGGGGCCCGGGACTAGCGGATCACTACGAGCAGTACTTC. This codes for CASSLGGPGLADHYEQYF.